The clone carrying this TCR beta chain has a single count. Purity of each sorted population was above 98%. Every bit of the isolated RNA underwent reverse transcription, so sequencing read expressed TCRB transcripts. Using immunoSEQ multiplex PCR, the repertoire was profiled, and TCRdb retains in-frame clones only, with some absent. The data hold 60,000 to 75,000 clones, with around three fifths observed a single time. The sample comes from a study of beta chain features in type 1 diabetes. Study background: Patients and healthy donors were similar in age, gender and cell yields.

Trimming removed 0 bases from V and 5 bases from J, with 11 bases in between. The length of the CDR3 is 15 residues. From germline, CDR1 is ENHRY and CDR2 SYGVKD. This chain uses TRBV10-3 with TRBJ2-1; maybe TRBD2 (6 bases). This clonotype was sampled from a woman younger than 35 in good health. Specimen: Tregs from blood. In DNA, the CDR3 is TGTGCCATCAGTGAGTCGGAGGGCTTTGACAATGAGCAGTTCTTC. Its translation: CAISESEGFDNEQFF.